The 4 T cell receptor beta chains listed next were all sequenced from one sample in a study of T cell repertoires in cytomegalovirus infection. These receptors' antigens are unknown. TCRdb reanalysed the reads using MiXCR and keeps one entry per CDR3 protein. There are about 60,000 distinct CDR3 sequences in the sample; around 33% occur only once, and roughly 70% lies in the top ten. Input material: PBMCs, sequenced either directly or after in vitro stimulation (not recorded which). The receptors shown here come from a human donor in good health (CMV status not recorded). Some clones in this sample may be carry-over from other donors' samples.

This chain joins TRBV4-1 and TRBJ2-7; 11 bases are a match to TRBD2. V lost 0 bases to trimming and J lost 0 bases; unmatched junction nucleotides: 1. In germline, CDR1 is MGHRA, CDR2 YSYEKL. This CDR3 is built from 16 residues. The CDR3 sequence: CASSQDTSGSSYEQYF. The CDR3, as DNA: TGCGCCAGCAGCCAAGATACTAGCGGGAGCTCCTACGAGCAGTACTTC.

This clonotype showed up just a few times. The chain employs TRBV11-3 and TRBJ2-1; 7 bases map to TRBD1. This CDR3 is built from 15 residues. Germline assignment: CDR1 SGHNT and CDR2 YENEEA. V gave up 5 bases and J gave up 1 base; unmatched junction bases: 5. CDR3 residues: CASSPRGSSYNEQFF. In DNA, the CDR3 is TGTGCCAGCAGCCCCAGGGGGAGTTCCTACAATGAGCAGTTCTTC.

The CDR3: CASSLVSGRDTQYF. CDR3 nucleotide sequence: TGTGCCAGCAGCTTAGTGTCAGGGAGAGATACGCAGTATTTT. V and J are TRBV7-9 and TRBJ2-3; the D call may be TRBD1 or TRBD2 (5 bases each). CDR1 and CDR2 (germline): SEHNR, FQNEAQ (reference sequence). V was cut by 1 base and J by 5 bases, with 10 bases left in between. There are 14 residues in the CDR3. Combining the CDR3 with reference TRBV7-9 and TRBJ2-3 gives the whole variable domain DTGVSQNPRHKITKRGQNVTFRCDPISEHNRLYWYRQTLGQGPEFLTYFQNEAQLEKSRLLSDRFSAERPKGSFSTLEIQRTEQGDSAMYLCASSLVSGRDTQYFGPGTRLTVL.

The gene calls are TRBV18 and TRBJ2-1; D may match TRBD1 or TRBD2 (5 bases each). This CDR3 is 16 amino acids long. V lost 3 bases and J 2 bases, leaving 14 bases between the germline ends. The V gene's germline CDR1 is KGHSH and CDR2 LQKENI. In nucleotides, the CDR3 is TGTGCCAGCTCACCTCCGGGGCGTAGGGCCTACAATGAGCAGTTCTTC. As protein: CASSPPGRRAYNEQFF.